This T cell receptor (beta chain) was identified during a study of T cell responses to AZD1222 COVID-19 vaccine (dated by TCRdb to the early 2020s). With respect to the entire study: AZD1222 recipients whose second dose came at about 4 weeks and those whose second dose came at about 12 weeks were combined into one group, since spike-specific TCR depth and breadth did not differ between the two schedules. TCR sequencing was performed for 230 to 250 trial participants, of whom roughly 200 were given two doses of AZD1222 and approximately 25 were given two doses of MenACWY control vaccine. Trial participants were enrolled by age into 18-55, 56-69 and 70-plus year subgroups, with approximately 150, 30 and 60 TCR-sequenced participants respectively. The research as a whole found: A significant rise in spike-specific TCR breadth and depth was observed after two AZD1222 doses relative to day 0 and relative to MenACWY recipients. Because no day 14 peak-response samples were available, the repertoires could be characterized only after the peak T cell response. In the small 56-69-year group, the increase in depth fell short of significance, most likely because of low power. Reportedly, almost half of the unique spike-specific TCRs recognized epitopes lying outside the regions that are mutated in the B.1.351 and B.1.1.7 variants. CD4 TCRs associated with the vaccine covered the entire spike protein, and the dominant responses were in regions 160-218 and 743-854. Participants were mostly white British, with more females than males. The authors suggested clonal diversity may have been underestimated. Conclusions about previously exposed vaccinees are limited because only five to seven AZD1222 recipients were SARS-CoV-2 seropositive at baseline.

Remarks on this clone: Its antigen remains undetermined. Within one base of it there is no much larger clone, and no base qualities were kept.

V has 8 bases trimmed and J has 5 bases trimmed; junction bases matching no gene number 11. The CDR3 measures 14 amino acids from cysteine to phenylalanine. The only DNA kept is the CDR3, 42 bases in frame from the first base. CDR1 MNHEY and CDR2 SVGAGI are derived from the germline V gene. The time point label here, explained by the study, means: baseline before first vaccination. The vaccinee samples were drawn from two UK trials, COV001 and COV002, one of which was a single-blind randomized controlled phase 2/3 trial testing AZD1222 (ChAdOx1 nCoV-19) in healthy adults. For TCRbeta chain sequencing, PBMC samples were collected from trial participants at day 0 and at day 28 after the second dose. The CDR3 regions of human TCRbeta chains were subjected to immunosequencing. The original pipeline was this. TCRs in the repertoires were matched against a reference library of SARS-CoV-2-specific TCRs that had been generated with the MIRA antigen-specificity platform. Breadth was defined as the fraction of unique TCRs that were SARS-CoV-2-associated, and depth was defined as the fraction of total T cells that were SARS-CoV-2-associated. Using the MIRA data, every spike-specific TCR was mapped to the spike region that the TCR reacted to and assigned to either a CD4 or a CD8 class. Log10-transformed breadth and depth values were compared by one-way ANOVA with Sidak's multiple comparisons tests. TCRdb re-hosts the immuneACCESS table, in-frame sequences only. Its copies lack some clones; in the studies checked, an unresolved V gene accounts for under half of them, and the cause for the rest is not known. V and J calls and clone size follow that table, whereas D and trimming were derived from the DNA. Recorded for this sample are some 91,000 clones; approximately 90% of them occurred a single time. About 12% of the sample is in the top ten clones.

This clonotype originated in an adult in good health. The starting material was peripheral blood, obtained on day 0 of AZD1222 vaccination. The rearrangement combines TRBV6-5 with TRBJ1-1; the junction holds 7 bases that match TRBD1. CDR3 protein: CASRRGGAETEAFF. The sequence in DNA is TGTGCCAGCCGGAGAGGGGGCGCGGAAACTGAAGCTTTCTTT.